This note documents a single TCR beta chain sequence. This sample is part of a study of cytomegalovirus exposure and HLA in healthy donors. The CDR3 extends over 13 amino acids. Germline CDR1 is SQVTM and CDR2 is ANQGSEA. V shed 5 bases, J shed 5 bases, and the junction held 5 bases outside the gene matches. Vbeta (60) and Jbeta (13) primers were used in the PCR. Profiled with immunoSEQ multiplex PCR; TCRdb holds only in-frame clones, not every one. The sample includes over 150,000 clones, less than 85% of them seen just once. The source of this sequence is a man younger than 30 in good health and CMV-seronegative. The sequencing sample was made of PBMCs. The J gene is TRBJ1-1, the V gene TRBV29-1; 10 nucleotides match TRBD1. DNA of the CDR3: TGCAGCGTTATACGGACAGGGGGGACTGAAGCTTTCTTT. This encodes CSVIRTGGTEAFF.